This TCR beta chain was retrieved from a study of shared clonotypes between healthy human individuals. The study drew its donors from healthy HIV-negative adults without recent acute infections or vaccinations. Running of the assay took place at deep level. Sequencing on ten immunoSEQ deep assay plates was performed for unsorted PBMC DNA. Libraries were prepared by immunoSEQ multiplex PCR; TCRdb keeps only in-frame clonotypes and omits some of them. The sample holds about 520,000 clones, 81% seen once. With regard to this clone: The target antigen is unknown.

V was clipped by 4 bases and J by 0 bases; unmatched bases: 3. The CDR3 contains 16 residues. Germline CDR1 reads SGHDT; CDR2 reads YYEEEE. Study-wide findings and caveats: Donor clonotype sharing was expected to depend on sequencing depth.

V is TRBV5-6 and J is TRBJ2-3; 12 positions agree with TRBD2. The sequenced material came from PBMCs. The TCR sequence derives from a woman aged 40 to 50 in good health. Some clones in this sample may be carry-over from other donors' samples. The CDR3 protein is CASSLTSGRSTDTQYF. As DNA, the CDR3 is TGTGCCAGCAGCCTGACTAGCGGGAGAAGCACAGATACGCAGTATTTT.